The TCR beta chain under discussion was sequenced for a study of metastatic and nonmetastatic thyroid tumors. At the level of the study: Repertoires were compared across blood and tumor or nodule tissue from malignant and benign thyroid patients. Study conclusions and caveats: In blood and tumor, TCR beta diversity was reportedly significantly higher in malignant thyroid tumors than in benign nodules.

The CDR3 runs 14 residues. Trimming took off 2 bases at V and 2 bases at J, with 8 bases between the two ends. Patients were all untreated before their thyroid surgery. How the authors handled the data: A classifier for distant metastasis in papillary thyroid cancer was constructed using CDR3 differences observed across clinicopathological groups. With MiXCR, TCRdb called clones anew from the PCR reads. These V and J calls are TCRdb output, not the study's own analysis. The sample records tens of thousands of clones, around 19% being singletons. Ten or more counts support this clone. The antigen is unknown.

The clonotype was recovered from a female donor with papillary thyroid cancer or a benign thyroid nodule (not recorded which). Some clones in this sample may be carry-over from other donors' samples. Material: blood. The chain carries TRBV12-3 or TRBV12-4 and TRBJ2-3, with D unclear. CDR3 coding DNA: TGTGCCAGCAGTTTACAGCTCGACACAGATACGCAGTATTTT. Translating it yields CASSLQLDTDTQYF.